The 32 T cell receptor beta chains presented below share a single source sample, sequenced in a study of molecular identifiers for immune sequencing clone quantification. TCRdb called the PCR reads again in MiXCR, with one record for every CDR3 protein. The data show 300,000 to 400,000 distinct CDR3 sequences, around 21% seen once. Material: naive CD8+ T cells from blood, with Jurkat cell RNA spiked in. Subset denoted: FACS-sorted CD8+CD4-CCR7+CD45RA+ naive T cells. The receptors here all came from a human donor in good health. Some libraries in this study had Jurkat cell RNA spiked in.

This clonotype was detected many times. The J gene is TRBJ2-7, the V gene TRBV4-3; 9 bases align to TRBD1. This CDR3 is 14 amino acids long. Germline V gene data show CDR1 as LGHNA and CDR2 as YSLEER. The V segment lost 5 bases and the J segment 4 bases; nucleotides outside the gene matches: 6. CDR3 loop: CASSAGQGLYEQYF. CDR3 sequence (DNA): TGCGCCAGCAGCGCGGGACAGGGATTGTACGAGCAGTACTTC.

This clonotype was picked up many times. The J gene is TRBJ2-2, the V gene TRBV5-1, with 13 bases that match TRBD2. V shed 6 bases and J 4 bases; nucleotides not matched to a gene: 6. The CDR3 extends over 16 amino acids. The germline V gene has CDR1 SGHRS and CDR2 YFSETQ. The CDR3 nucleotides are TGCGCCAGCAACGGACTAGCGGGAGTCGGCACCGGGGAGCTGTTTTTT. This translates into CASNGLAGVGTGELFF.

This clonotype was seen ten or more times. The rearrangement joins TRBV20-1 to TRBJ2-7, with a weak D call TRBD2 (6 bases). The CDR3 contains 13 residues. Trimming cost V 6 bases and J 7 bases, with 19 bases left between them. Germline V lookup: CDR1 DFQATT, CDR2 SNEGSKA (reference sequence). DNA for the CDR3: TGCAGTGCCAACCACGCGGGGCCCCCGGAGCAGTACTTC. Protein sequence: CSANHAGPPEQYF.

The chain uses TRBV4-1 and TRBJ2-2; a weak D match, TRBD2 (5 bases). V lost 1 base, J lost 6 bases, and 9 bases lay in between. CDR1 and CDR2 (germline): MGHRA, YSYEKL. The CDR3 is 14 residues long. The CDR3 region is CASSQGRVSGELFF. In nucleotides, the CDR3 is TGCGCCAGCAGCCAAGGGCGGGTCTCCGGGGAGCTGTTTTTT.

This clonotype was picked up many times. The chain joins TRBV15 to TRBJ2-3; unclear D gene. This CDR3 spans 13 amino acids. Germline V gene sequence: CDR1 LNHNV, CDR2 YYDKDF (reference sequence). V dropped 0 bases and J dropped 7 bases, with 8 bases sitting between them. This CDR3 is CATSRDNAHTQYF. CDR3 nucleotides: TGTGCCACCAGCAGAGATAATGCCCATACGCAGTATTTT.

Many counts were recorded for this clonotype. V usage is TRBV29-1 and J usage is TRBJ2-2; D unresolved. The CDR3 consists of 14 residues. CDR1 is SQVTM, CDR2 ANQGSEA, per germline. Between the trimmed V and J ends, which lost 4 bases and 0 bases, there was a span of 9 bases. The CDR3 DNA sequence: TGCAGCGTTGCGGAGACCCCGAACACCGGGGAGCTGTTTTTT. Translating it yields CSVAETPNTGELFF.

This clonotype turned up a few times. The chain couples TRBV6-5 to TRBJ2-7; no reliable D call. Trimming cost V 0 bases and J 0 bases, with 12 bases left between them. Germline lookup yields CDR1 MNHEY and CDR2 SVGAGI. The CDR3 is 16 amino acids. CDR3 amino acids: CASSYSKGTVSYEQYF. The CDR3 nucleotides read TGTGCCAGCAGTTACTCGAAGGGTACGGTCTCCTACGAGCAGTACTTC.

This clonotype was detected ten times or more. The J gene is TRBJ1-5, the V gene TRBV5-6, with 7 bases aligning to TRBD1. J lost 6 bases, V lost 4 bases, and 10 bases had no gene match. CDR1 and CDR2 (germline): SGHDT, YYEEEE. There are 15 residues in the CDR3. The CDR3 region is CASSADRALGQPQHF. CDR3 bases: TGTGCCAGCAGCGCTGACAGGGCCCTCGGTCAGCCCCAGCATTTT.

This clonotype has at least ten counts. In DNA, the CDR3 is TGTGCCTGGATCAGGACTAGCGGCTTATCTGAGACCCAGTACTTC. It specifies CAWIRTSGLSETQYF. This rearrangement joins TRBV30 to TRBJ2-5; 10 bases fit TRBD2. V gave up 4 bases and J gave up 5 bases; unmatched junction bases: 10. This CDR3 spans 15 amino acids. Germline loops: CDR1 GTSNPN, CDR2 SVGIG (reference sequence).

This clonotype was seen at least ten times. The V gene is TRBV20-1, the J gene TRBJ2-5; 10 nucleotides match TRBD2. Per the germline V gene, CDR1 is DFQATT and CDR2 is SNEGSKA (reference sequence). V shed 6 bases and J 4 bases; nucleotides not matched to a gene: 5. CDR3 size: 13 residues. CDR3 protein: CSARPSGGETQYF. CDR3 in DNA: TGCAGTGCCCGCCCTAGCGGGGGAGAGACCCAGTACTTC.

This chain connects TRBV28 to TRBJ2-1; TRBD2 agrees at 8 bases. Looked up from germline, CDR1 is MDHEN and CDR2 is SYDVKM. The CDR3 consists of 17 residues. Trimming cost V 5 bases and J 1 base; bases outside gene matches: 10. CDR3 DNA sequence: TGTGCCAGCAGTCCAACGGTAGCGGGAAGTTCCTACAATGAGCAGTTCTTC. Residues: CASSPTVAGSSYNEQFF.

This clonotype is a singleton in its sample. This clone may be a read error of a much larger clone one base away. V gene TRBV7-9 combines with J gene TRBJ1-6; no clear D gene. Germline CDR1 reads SEHNR; CDR2 reads FQNEAQ (reference sequence). This CDR3 comprises 12 residues. The CDR3 reads CAGSPLNSPLHF. The CDR3, as DNA: TGTGCCGGCAGCCCCCTCAATTCACCCCTCCACTTT. Full variable domain (outside the CDR3, taken from reference TRBV7-9 and TRBJ1-6): DTGVSQNPRHKITKRGQNVTFRCDPISEHNRLYWYRQTLGQGPEFLTYFQNEAQLEKSRLLSDRFSAERPKGSFSTLEIQRTEQGDSAMYLCAGSPLNSPLHFGNGTRLTVT.

This clonotype appeared many times. The V gene is TRBV7-2, the J gene TRBJ2-2; D unclear. V was pared by 3 bases and J by 2 bases, with 7 bases between. From germline, CDR1 is SGHTA and CDR2 FQGNSA. This CDR3 comprises 14 residues. The CDR3 reads CASSLGVNTGELFF. Here the CDR3 DNA reads TGTGCCAGCAGCTTGGGCGTTAACACCGGGGAGCTGTTTTTT.

In regard to this clonotype: This may arise from a read error, as a much more abundant clone is one base away. This sequence joins TRBV5-3 and TRBJ2-7; D perhaps matches TRBD1 (6 bases). TRBV5-3 is filed as an ORF, its function uncertain. V gave up 10 bases and J gave up 4 bases, with 24 bases separating them. The CDR3 has 15 residues. CDR3 sequence reads: CAGSFTGTNQYEQYF. The CDR3, as DNA: TGTGCCGGCAGCTTTACCGGGACAAATCAGTACGAGCAGTACTTC.

The chain links TRBV4-1 to TRBJ2-5, with 7 bases fitting TRBD1. V dropped 0 bases and J dropped 7; count of bases not matched to a gene: 8. Germline V CDR1 and CDR2: MGHRA, YSYEKL. CDR3 length equals 15 residues. The CDR3 coding sequence is TGCGCCAGCAGCCAAGATCTCGACAGGGACGTGACCCAGTACTTC. It specifies CASSQDLDRDVTQYF.

This clonotype was detected many times. The chain recombines TRBV7-2 with TRBJ2-3; TRBD2 matches 8 bases. Germline CDR1 SGHTA, CDR2 FQGNSA. CDR3 length: 14 amino acids. Germline trimming cut 6 bases from V and 4 bases from J; bases unmatched to any gene: 6. As DNA, the CDR3 is TGTGCCAGCAGTACCCCGGGAGGGTCAGATACGCAGTATTTT. Residues: CASSTPGGSDTQYF.

Concerning this clonotype itself: A single base separates this from a much larger clone, so it may be a read error. The chain carries TRBV7-6 and TRBJ1-4; D unresolved. The germline V and J ends were trimmed by 1 base and 1 base, with 19 bases remaining between them. Germline loops: CDR1 SGHVS, CDR2 FNYEAQ. The CDR3 has 19 amino acids. For the CDR3, the DNA is TGTGCCAGCAGCTTAGGGCCAGATGGGCCCGATGTAACTAATGAAAAACTGTTTTTT. Its protein is CASSLGPDGPDVTNEKLFF.

The chain couples TRBV20-1 to TRBJ2-1, with 8 bases that match TRBD2. The CDR3 contains 15 residues. V lost 3 bases and J lost 4; bases outside the gene matches: 8. CDR1 and CDR2 from the germline V gene are DFQATT and SNEGSKA (reference sequence). As DNA, the CDR3 is TGCAGTGCTAGTGGCGGGACTAGTATGTACAATGAGCAGTTCTTC. As protein: CSASGGTSMYNEQFF.

A word on this clonotype: This clone may be a read error of a much larger clone one base away. The chain recombines TRBV12-3 or TRBV12-4 with TRBJ1-1; D may be TRBD1 (5 bases). The CDR3 is 13 residues long. V was shortened by 7 bases and J by 7 bases, with 16 bases between the two germline ends. CDR3 in DNA: TGTGCCAGCATCGGGACCGCTTGGGGTGAAGCTTTCTTT. This sequence encodes CASIGTAWGEAFF.

There are many counts of this clonotype. The CDR3: CASSDTQLWNTEAFF. The CDR3 DNA reads as TGTGCCAGTTCTGATACTCAACTATGGAACACTGAAGCTTTCTTT. This rearrangement joins TRBV19 to TRBJ1-1; D unresolved. Trimming removed 8 bases from V and 1 base from J, with 17 bases in between. The CDR3 loop spans 15 amino acids. Germline assignment: CDR1 LNHDA and CDR2 SQIVND (reference sequence).

This clonotype was counted at least ten times. The V and J genes are TRBV28 and TRBJ2-7; D unclear. The CDR3 is 12 amino acids. Looked up from germline, CDR1 is MDHEN and CDR2 is SYDVKM. The ends were cut back, 3 bases at V and 2 bases at J, with 5 bases in the middle. The CDR3 region is CASSFGAYEQYF. The CDR3, as DNA: TGTGCCAGCAGTTTTGGAGCCTACGAGCAGTACTTC. Full variable domain (outside the CDR3, taken from reference TRBV28 and TRBJ2-7): DVKVTQSSRYLVKRTGEKVFLECVQDMDHENMFWYRQDPGLGLRLIYFSYDVKMKEKGDIPEGYSVSREKKERFSLILESASTNQTSMYLCASSFGAYEQYFGPGTRLTVT.

This clonotype was seen repeatedly, ten times or more. The rearrangement links TRBV7-2 to TRBJ1-2; D gene unclear. This CDR3 spans 13 amino acids. CDR1 and CDR2 (germline): SGHTA, FQGNSA. V shed 4 bases and J shed 0 bases, with 6 bases lying between them. The CDR3 loop is CASSYNPNYGYTF. CDR3 in DNA: TGTGCCAGCAGCTACAACCCTAACTATGGCTACACCTTC.

To note about this clonotype: This may come from a read error, since a much larger clone is one base off. The genes are TRBV15 and TRBJ1-1; 11 nucleotides agree with TRBD1. This CDR3 has 16 residues. Germline V gives CDR1 LNHNV, CDR2 YYDKDF (reference sequence). CDR3 in amino acids: CATSPRTGGMNTEASF. CDR3 DNA sequence: TGTGCCACCAGCCCACGGACAGGGGGCATGAACACTGAAGCTTCCTTT.

The chain has TRBV12-3 or TRBV12-4 and TRBJ1-2; D may be TRBD1 (5 bases). This CDR3 contains 13 residues. Between the trimmed V and J ends, which lost 6 bases and 4 bases, there was a span of 12 bases. The CDR3 region has the DNA TGTGCCAGCAGCTCAATCACAGGCTATGGCTACACCTTC. Translated: CASSSITGYGYTF.

The table lists this clonotype with a few counts. The chain joins TRBV29-1 to TRBJ2-5, with 10 bases matching TRBD2. The CDR3 is 13 residues long. V lost 7 bases, J lost 3 bases, and 5 bases stayed unmatched. The germline gives CDR1 SQVTM, CDR2 ANQGSEA. The chain's CDR3 is CSGSLAGKETQYF. The CDR3 nucleotides read TGCAGCGGATCACTAGCGGGGAAAGAGACCCAGTACTTC.

This clonotype was counted ten times or more. The rearrangement links TRBV6-4 to TRBJ1-5; D gene unclear. Trimming removed 3 bases from V and 7 bases from J, with 10 bases in between. The germline V gene has CDR1 MRHNA and CDR2 SNTAGT. The CDR3 spans 13 residues. The CDR3 bases are TGTGCCAGCAGTGAGTCCGAGGGACAGCCCCAGCATTTT. Its translation is CASSESEGQPQHF.

This clonotype appeared many times. The V gene is TRBV20-1, the J gene TRBJ1-1; D gene uncertain. Germline lookup yields CDR1 DFQATT and CDR2 SNEGSKA (reference sequence). The ends were cut back, 1 base at V and 1 base at J, with 10 bases in the middle. The CDR3 runs to 14 residues. The CDR3 DNA follows: TGCAGTGCTAGAGTTCGGGCAGAGAACACTGAAGCTTTCTTT. Its translation: CSARVRAENTEAFF.

The chain uses TRBV10-3 and TRBJ2-7, with a possible D match to TRBD1 (5 bases). In germline, CDR1 is ENHRY, CDR2 SYGVKD. The CDR3 spans 13 residues. V lost 2 bases and J 3 bases, leaving 8 bases between the germline ends. CDR3 residues: CAISEQTGYEQYF. CDR3 DNA: TGTGCCATCAGTGAGCAAACAGGCTACGAGCAGTACTTC.

This clonotype was seen repeatedly, ten times or more. This chain connects TRBV6-1 to TRBJ2-2, with no clear D. The germline V gene encodes CDR1 MNHNS and CDR2 SASEGT. Trimming took off 2 bases at V and 6 bases at J, with 4 bases between the two ends. The CDR3 loop spans 12 amino acids. CDR3 sequence reads: CASSEWAGELFF. The DNA for the CDR3 is TGTGCCAGCAGTGAATGGGCCGGGGAGCTGTTTTTT.

This clonotype has ten or more counts. The chain combines TRBV19 with TRBJ1-1, with D possibly being TRBD1 (6 bases). Per the germline V gene, CDR1 is LNHDA and CDR2 is SQIVND (reference sequence). This CDR3 has 15 residues. Trimming took 6 bases from V and 2 from J, leaving 16 bases between them. CDR3 loop: CASSEQGSGNTEAFF. As DNA, the CDR3 is TGTGCCAGTAGCGAACAGGGAAGTGGAAACACTGAAGCTTTCTTT.

This clonotype was detected many times. This chain links TRBV30 with TRBJ2-2, with a possible D match to TRBD2 (5 bases). The CDR3 covers 13 residues. Germline CDR1 is GTSNPN and CDR2 is SVGIG (reference sequence). The V gene lost 3 bases and the J gene lost 6 bases, with 11 bases spanning the gap. The CDR3 DNA reads as TGTGCCTGGAGCCTACCGGGATCCGGGGAGCTGTTTTTT. Translated, it gives CAWSLPGSGELFF.

This clonotype occurred many times. V usage is TRBV7-2 and J usage is TRBJ2-7; TRBD1 agrees at 12 bases. The trim removed 0 bases at V and 10 bases at J, leaving 7 bases unmatched. Germline V gives CDR1 SGHTA, CDR2 FQGNSA. The CDR3 spans 15 residues. The CDR3: CASSLAPGQGAFQYF. CDR3 DNA: TGTGCCAGCAGCTTAGCGCCGGGACAGGGGGCATTCCAGTACTTC.